One T cell receptor (beta chain) is described in this entry. CDR3 length: 14 amino acids. Germline V gene lookup returns CDR1 MNHEY and CDR2 SMNVEV (reference sequence). The J segment lost 4 bases and the V segment lost 5 bases, leaving 7 bases of the junction unmatched. This record belongs to a study of blood T cell repertoires in COVID-19. Study-level information: Researchers got acute and convalescent COVID-19 samples from the United States, Italy and Spain.

This table comes from immunoSEQ multiplex PCR, and its TCRdb copy is limited to in-frame clones, with some not included. The sample yields approximately 100,000 clones, approximately 89% seen once. This receptor was identified in a woman aged 30 to 39 with acute or convalescent COVID-19. Sequencing was performed on peripheral blood. V usage is TRBV27 and J usage is TRBJ2-5; TRBD2 agrees at 7 bases. CDR3 coding DNA: TGTGCCAGCAGTCCCCAGCGGGGAGGAGAGACCCAGTACTTC. It translates to CASSPQRGGETQYF.